This T cell receptor beta chain derives from a study of graft-versus-host responses after intestinal transplantation. For the study at large: Each patient got anti-thymocyte globulin induction, then tacrolimus and steroids for about 3 years. Whole-study results and caveats: Analysis identified GvH clones in recipient marrow, with some appearing first in ileum or blood. The study found high graft-versus-host to host-versus-graft clonal ratios in allografts of patients with graft-donor T cell macrochimerism. Among circulating GvH clones, peak levels were associated with early post-transplant declines in HvG clones.

The CDR3 consists of 16 residues. The germline gives CDR1 LNHDA, CDR2 SQIVND (reference sequence). V dropped 1 base and J dropped 1 base, with 13 bases sitting between them. Only a few counts were recorded for this clone. Antigen unknown. Sequencing used immunoSEQ multiplex PCR; TCRdb keeps in-frame clones, though not all of them. The sample has 90,000 to 95,000 clones; about 93% are singletons. The receptor comes from a human donor who received an intestinal transplant. The chain is built from TRBV19 and TRBJ1-1, with D perhaps TRBD1 (6 bases). This material consisted of unstimulated CD8+ T cells sorted from spleen or lymph node cells, taken before intestinal transplant. In nucleotides, the CDR3 is TGTGCCAGTAGTATAGGCCCCCGAGGGGGGAACACTGAAGCTTTCTTT. Translation gives CASSIGPRGGNTEAFF.